Shown below are 18 T cell receptor beta chains from a single sample sequenced in a study of blood T cell repertoires in COVID-19. Method: immunoSEQ multiplex PCR; TCRdb's copy keeps in-frame clones and lacks some. The sample yields 240,000 or so clones, around four fifths seen once. Sequenced: peripheral blood. Receptor source: an elderly woman with acute or convalescent COVID-19.

This clone was counted between two and nine times. The rearrangement links TRBV6-5 to TRBJ2-2; 8 bases fit TRBD1. Germline lookup yields CDR1 MNHEY and CDR2 SVGAGI. CDR3 length: 14 amino acids. V gave up 5 bases and J gave up 5 bases; unmatched junction bases: 4. CDR3 sequence: CASSPTGGTGELFF. The CDR3 DNA reads TGTGCCAGCAGTCCCACAGGGGGGACCGGGGAGCTGTTTTTT.

The chain employs TRBV10-3 and TRBJ2-6; a possible D gene is TRBD1 (5 bases). The CDR3 loop spans 14 amino acids. With 10 bases removed from V and 4 bases from J, the gap between germline ends came to 14 bases. Germline V gene lookup returns CDR1 ENHRY and CDR2 SYGVKD. The CDR3 sequence: CATRQFVGANVLTF. DNA for the CDR3: TGTGCCACACGACAGTTTGTAGGGGCCAACGTCCTGACTTTC.

The chain is built from TRBV6-5 and TRBJ2-7; 10 bases agree with TRBD1. The CDR3 has 15 residues. The V gene end was trimmed by 0 bases and the J gene end by 3 bases; junction bases not matched to a gene: 2. CDR1 is MNHEY and CDR2 is SVGAGI in the germline V gene. CDR3 residues: CASSYSWTGGYEQYF. The CDR3 coding sequence is TGTGCCAGCAGTTACTCGTGGACAGGGGGCTACGAGCAGTACTTC.

This clone appeared once. V is TRBV9 and J is TRBJ2-5; tentative D call: TRBD2 (7 bases). Germline-derived CDR1 and CDR2 are SGDLS and YYNGEE. The CDR3 has 15 amino acids. The V gene lost 2 bases and the J gene lost 4 bases, with 15 bases spanning the gap. CDR3 residues: CASSVGGASSETQYF. CDR3 DNA: TGTGCCAGCAGCGTGGGGGGGGCTAGTTCAGAGACCCAGTACTTC.

The chain combines TRBV5-4 with TRBJ2-5; D perhaps matches TRBD2 (6 bases). This CDR3 spans 13 amino acids. The V end was cut by 3 bases, the J end by 5 bases, with 11 bases between. Germline CDR1 reads SGHNT; CDR2 reads YYREEE (reference sequence). CDR3 amino acids: CASSWLGGETQYF. DNA of the CDR3: TGTGCCAGCAGCTGGCTCGGGGGTGAGACCCAGTACTTC.

V gene TRBV7-2 combines with J gene TRBJ2-7, with 7 bases lining up with TRBD2. The CDR3 contains 17 residues. Germline values: CDR1 SGHTA, CDR2 FQGNSA. With 2 bases clipped from V and 4 bases from J, the junction kept 14 bases outside the gene matches. The CDR3 region is CASSLTPGRALSYEQYF. Written as DNA, the CDR3 is TGTGCCAGCAGCTTAACCCCGGGGAGGGCTCTGTCGTACGAGCAGTACTTC.

This chain links TRBV6-5 with TRBJ2-3; D gene unclear. The V and J ends lost 4 bases and 8 bases respectively, with 7 bases between them. Germline V lookup: CDR1 MNHEY, CDR2 SVGAGI. The CDR3 has 11 amino acids. CDR3 bases: TGTGCCAGCAGTTCCTCCGGTACGCAGTATTTT. Protein sequence: CASSSSGTQYF.

The chain combines TRBV5-5 with TRBJ2-7; 9 bases are a match to TRBD2. The CDR3 totals 14 residues. CDR1 is SGHKS, CDR2 YYEKEE, per germline (reference sequence). V was clipped by 2 bases and J by 4 bases; unmatched bases: 4. As DNA, the CDR3 is TGTGCCAGCAGCTTTCTAGCGGGAAGTTACGAGCAGTACTTC. As protein: CASSFLAGSYEQYF.

The chain carries TRBV6-2 or TRBV6-3 and TRBJ2-7; 14 bases are a match to TRBD2. The CDR3 sequence is 16 residues long. V trimming: 5 bases; J trimming: 0 bases; junction bases outside the gene matches: 3. CDR1 MNHEY and CDR2 SVGEGT come from the germline V gene. CDR3 in DNA: TGTGCCAGCAGTCTGGGGACTAGCGGGAGCTCCTACGAGCAGTACTTC. Its protein product is CASSLGTSGSSYEQYF.

The chain uses TRBV5-5 and TRBJ1-2; unclear D gene. The V gene's germline CDR1 is SGHKS and CDR2 YYEKEE (reference sequence). The CDR3 consists of 15 residues. Trimming pared 0 bases from V and 1 base from J, leaving 10 bases between. CDR3 residues: CASSLGAGVNYGYTF. The CDR3 DNA sequence: TGTGCCAGCAGCTTGGGGGCAGGCGTTAACTATGGCTACACCTTC.

The chain employs TRBV24-1 and TRBJ1-1; 7 nucleotides line up with TRBD1. The junction had 9 bases not matched to a gene; V was cut back by 12 bases and J by 0 bases. In germline, CDR1 is KGHDR, CDR2 SFDVKD. The CDR3 loop spans 14 amino acids. The CDR3 sequence is CADRDSSVNTEAFF. CDR3 nucleotide sequence: TGTGCCGACCGGGACAGCAGCGTGAACACTGAAGCTTTCTTT.

This clone was detected a few times. The genes are TRBV27 and TRBJ1-5, with D uncertain. The CDR3 has 15 amino acids. CDR1 and CDR2 from the germline V gene are MNHEY and SMNVEV (reference sequence). The V gene lost 2 bases and the J gene lost 0 bases, with 8 bases spanning the gap. DNA for the CDR3: TGTGCCAGCAGTTTAGGGCTGTATAGCAATCAGCCCCAGCATTTT. Amino acids: CASSLGLYSNQPQHF.

The chain couples TRBV5-1 to TRBJ1-3; a possible D gene is TRBD1 (6 bases). This CDR3 is 14 amino acids long. Looked up from germline, CDR1 is SGHRS and CDR2 is YFSETQ. V was pared by 0 bases and J by 4 bases, with 8 bases between. Here the CDR3 DNA reads TGCGCCAGCAGCTTGGTACAGGGAGGAAACACCATATATTTT. Translation: CASSLVQGGNTIYF.

This sequence joins TRBV6-2 or TRBV6-3 and TRBJ2-4; 8 nucleotides line up with TRBD2. Germline CDR1 reads MNHEY; CDR2 reads SVGEGT. J was trimmed by 4 bases and V by 5 bases; bases with no gene match: 10. The CDR3 length is 16 residues. This CDR3 is CASSHPLLAEKNIQYF. CDR3 nucleotides: TGTGCCAGCAGTCACCCCTTACTAGCGGAGAAAAACATTCAGTACTTC.

V gene TRBV30 combines with J gene TRBJ2-1, with a weak D call TRBD1 (6 bases). The CDR3 contains 14 residues. Per germline, CDR1 GTSNPN and CDR2 SVGIG (reference sequence). The V end lost 4 bases, the J end lost 6 bases, and 16 bases lay between the germline ends. The CDR3 loop reads CAWTQPGTTNEQFF. The CDR3 DNA follows: TGTGCCTGGACCCAACCTGGGACAACCAATGAGCAGTTCTTC. Filled out from reference TRBV30 and TRBJ2-1, the complete variable domain reads SQTIHQWPATLVQPVGSPLSLECTVEGTSNPNLYWYRQAAGRGLQLLFYSVGIGQISSEVPQNLSASRPQDRQFILSSKKLLLSDSGFYLCAWTQPGTTNEQFFGPGTRLTVL.

This rearrangement joins TRBV5-1 to TRBJ2-2, with 7 bases fitting TRBD2. V shed 4 bases and J 3 bases; nucleotides not matched to a gene: 3. CDR1 is SGHRS, CDR2 YFSETQ, per germline. The CDR3 spans 14 residues. The chain's CDR3 is CASSPTSYTGELFF. The CDR3 DNA reads TGCGCCAGCAGCCCGACTAGCTACACCGGGGAGCTGTTTTTT.

This clone was picked up one time. The chain recombines TRBV3-1 (or the pseudogene TRBV3-2) with TRBJ2-5; TRBD2 might be the D (5 bases). The ends were cut back, 1 base at V and 5 bases at J, with 20 bases in the middle. CDR1 is LGHDT, CDR2 YNNKEL, per germline (reference sequence). The CDR3 length is 17 residues. CDR3 loop: CASSQARGPPVGETQYF. CDR3 nucleotide sequence: TGTGCCAGCAGCCAAGCACGCGGGCCCCCGGTCGGGGAGACCCAGTACTTC.

The table lists this clone with a few counts. The V call is TRBV2, the J call TRBJ2-7; no clear D. V lost 6 bases and J lost 7, with 13 bases in between. Germline loops: CDR1 SNHLY, CDR2 FYNNEI. The CDR3 extends over 12 amino acids. The CDR3 loop reads CASSAAVREQYF. CDR3 coding DNA: TGTGCCAGCAGCGCGGCGGTTCGGGAGCAGTACTTC. Together with reference TRBV2 and TRBJ2-7, the CDR3 gives the full variable domain: EPEVTQTPSHQVTQMGQEVILRCVPISNHLYFYWYRQILGQKVEFLVSFYNNEISEKSEIFDDQFSVERPDGSNFTLKIRSTKLEDSAMYFCASSAAVREQYFGPGTRLTVT.